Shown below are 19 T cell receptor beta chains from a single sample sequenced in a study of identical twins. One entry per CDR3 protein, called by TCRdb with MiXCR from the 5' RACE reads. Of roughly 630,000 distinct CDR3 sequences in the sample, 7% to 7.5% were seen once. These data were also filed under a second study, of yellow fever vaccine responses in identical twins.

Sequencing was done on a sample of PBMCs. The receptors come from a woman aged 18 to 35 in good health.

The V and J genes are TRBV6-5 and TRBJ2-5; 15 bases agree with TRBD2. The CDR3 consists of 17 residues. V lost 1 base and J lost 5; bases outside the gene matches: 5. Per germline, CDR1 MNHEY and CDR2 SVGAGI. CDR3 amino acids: CASSYWGTSGGSETQYF. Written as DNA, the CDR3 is TGTGCCAGCAGTTACTGGGGGACTAGCGGGGGGTCGGAGACCCAGTACTTC.

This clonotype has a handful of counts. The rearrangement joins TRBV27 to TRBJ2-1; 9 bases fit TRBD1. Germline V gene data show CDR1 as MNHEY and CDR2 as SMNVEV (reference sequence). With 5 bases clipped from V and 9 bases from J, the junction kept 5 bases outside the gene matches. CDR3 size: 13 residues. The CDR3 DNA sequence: TGTGCCAGCAGTAAACAGGGGGCTCTTGAGCAGTTCTTC. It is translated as CASSKQGALEQFF.

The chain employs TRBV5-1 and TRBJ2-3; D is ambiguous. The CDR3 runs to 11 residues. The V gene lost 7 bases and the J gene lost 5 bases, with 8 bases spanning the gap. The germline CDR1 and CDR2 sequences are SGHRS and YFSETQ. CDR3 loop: CASFDGDTQYF. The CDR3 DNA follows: TGCGCCAGCTTCGACGGAGATACGCAGTATTTT.

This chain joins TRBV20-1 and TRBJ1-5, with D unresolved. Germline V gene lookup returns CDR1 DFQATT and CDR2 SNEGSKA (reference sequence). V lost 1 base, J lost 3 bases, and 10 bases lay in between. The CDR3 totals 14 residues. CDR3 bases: TGCAGTGCTAGAGCCGTACCGAACAATCAGCCCCAGCATTTT. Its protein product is CSARAVPNNQPQHF.

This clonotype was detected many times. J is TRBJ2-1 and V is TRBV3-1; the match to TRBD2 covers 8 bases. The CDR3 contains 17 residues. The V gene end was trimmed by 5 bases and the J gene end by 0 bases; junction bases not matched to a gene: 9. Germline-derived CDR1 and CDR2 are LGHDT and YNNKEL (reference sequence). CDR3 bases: TGTGCCAGCAGCACAGGAAGCGGGAGTAGCTCCTACAATGAGCAGTTCTTC. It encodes CASSTGSGSSSYNEQFF.

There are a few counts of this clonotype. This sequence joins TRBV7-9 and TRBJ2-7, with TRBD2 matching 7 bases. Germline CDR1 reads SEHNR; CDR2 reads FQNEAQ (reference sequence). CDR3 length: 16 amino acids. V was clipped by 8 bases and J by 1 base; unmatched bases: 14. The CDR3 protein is CASQYAPSGLSYEQYF. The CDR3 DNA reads TGTGCCAGCCAGTATGCCCCATCGGGACTATCCTACGAGCAGTACTTC.

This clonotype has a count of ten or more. CDR3 residues: CASSLHLSGPSTDTQYF. In DNA, the CDR3 is TGTGCCAGCAGTTTGCACCTTAGCGGTCCTAGCACAGATACGCAGTATTTT. The chain links TRBV28 to TRBJ2-3, with D maybe TRBD2 (6 bases). Germline V gives CDR1 MDHEN, CDR2 SYDVKM. The CDR3 covers 17 residues. Trimming stripped 3 bases from V and 0 bases from J, with 16 bases between.

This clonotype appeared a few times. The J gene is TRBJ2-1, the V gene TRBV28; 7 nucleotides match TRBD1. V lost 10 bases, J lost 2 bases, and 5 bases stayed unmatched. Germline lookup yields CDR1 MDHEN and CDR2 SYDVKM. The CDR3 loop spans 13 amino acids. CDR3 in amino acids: CATDRDTYNEQFF. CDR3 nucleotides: TGTGCCACCGACAGGGACACCTACAATGAGCAGTTCTTC.

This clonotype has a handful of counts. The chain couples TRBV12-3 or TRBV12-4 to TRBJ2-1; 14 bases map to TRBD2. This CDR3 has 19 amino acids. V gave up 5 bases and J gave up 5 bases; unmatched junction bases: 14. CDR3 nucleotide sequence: TGTGCCAGCAGTCCTCCCCCGGGACTAGCGGGAGTTATCCACAATGAGCAGTTCTTC. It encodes CASSPPPGLAGVIHNEQFF.

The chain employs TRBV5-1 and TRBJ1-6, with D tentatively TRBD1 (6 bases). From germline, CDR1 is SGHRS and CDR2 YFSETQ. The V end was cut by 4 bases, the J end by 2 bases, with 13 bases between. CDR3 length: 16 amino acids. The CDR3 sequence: CASSVGDITYNSPLHF. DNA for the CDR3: TGCGCCAGCAGCGTGGGGGACATCACCTATAATTCACCCCTCCACTTT. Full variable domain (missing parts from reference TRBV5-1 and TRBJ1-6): KAGVTQTPRYLIKTRGQQVTLSCSPISGHRSVSWYQQTPGQGLQFLFEYFSETQRNKGNFPGRFSGRQFSNSRSEMNVSTLELGDSALYLCASSVGDITYNSPLHFGNGTRLTVT.

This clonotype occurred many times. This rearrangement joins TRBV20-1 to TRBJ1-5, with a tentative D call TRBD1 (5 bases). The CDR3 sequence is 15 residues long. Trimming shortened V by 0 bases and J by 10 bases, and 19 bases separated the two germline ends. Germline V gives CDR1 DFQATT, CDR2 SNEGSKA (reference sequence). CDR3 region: CSARDDRGSAAPQHF. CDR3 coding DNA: TGCAGTGCTAGAGATGACCGGGGGAGTGCAGCCCCCCAGCATTTT.

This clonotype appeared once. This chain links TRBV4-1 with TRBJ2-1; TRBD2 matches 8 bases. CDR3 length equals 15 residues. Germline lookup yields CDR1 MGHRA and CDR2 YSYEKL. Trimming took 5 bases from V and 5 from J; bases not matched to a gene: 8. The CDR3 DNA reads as TGCGCCAGCAGCTACCGGGAGGGCCGTGACAATGAGCAGTTCTTC. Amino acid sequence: CASSYREGRDNEQFF.

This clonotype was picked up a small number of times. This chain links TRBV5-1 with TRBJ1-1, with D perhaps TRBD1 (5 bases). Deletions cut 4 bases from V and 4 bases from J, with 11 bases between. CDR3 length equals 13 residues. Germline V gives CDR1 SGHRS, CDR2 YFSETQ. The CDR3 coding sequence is TGCGCCAGCAGCGGCGGACACACCACTGAAGCTTTCTTT. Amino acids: CASSGGHTTEAFF.

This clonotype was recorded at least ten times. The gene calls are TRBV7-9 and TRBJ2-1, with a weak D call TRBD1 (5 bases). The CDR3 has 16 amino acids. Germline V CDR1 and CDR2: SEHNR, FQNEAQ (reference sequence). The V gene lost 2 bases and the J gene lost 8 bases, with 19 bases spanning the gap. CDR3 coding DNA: TGTGCCAGCAGCTTAACCAGGGTGGGGCAGCTCCATGAGCAGTTCTTC. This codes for CASSLTRVGQLHEQFF.

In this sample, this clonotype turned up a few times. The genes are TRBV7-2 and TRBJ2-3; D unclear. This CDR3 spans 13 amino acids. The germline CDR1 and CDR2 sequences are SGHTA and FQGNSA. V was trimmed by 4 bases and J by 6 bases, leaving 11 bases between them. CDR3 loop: CASSSSLRDTQYF. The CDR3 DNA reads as TGTGCCAGCAGCTCTAGTCTACGGGATACGCAGTATTTT. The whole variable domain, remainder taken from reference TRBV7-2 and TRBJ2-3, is GAGVSQSPSNKVTEKGKDVELRCDPISGHTALYWYRQSLGQGLEFLIYFQGNSAPDKSGLPSDRFSAERTGGSVSTLTIQRTQQEDSAVYLCASSSSLRDTQYFGPGTRLTVL.

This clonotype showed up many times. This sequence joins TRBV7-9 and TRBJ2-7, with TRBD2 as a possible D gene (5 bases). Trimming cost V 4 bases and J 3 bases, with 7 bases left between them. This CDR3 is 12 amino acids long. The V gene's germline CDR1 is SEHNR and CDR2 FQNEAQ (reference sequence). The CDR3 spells CASSSDYYEQYF. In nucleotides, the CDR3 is TGTGCCAGCAGCTCCGACTACTACGAGCAGTACTTC.

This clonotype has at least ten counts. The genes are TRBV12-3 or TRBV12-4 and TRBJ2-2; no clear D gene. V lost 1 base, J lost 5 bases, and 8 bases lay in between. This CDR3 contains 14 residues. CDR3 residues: CASSLGPRTGELFF. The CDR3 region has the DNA TGTGCCAGCAGTTTAGGTCCGCGTACCGGGGAGCTGTTTTTT.

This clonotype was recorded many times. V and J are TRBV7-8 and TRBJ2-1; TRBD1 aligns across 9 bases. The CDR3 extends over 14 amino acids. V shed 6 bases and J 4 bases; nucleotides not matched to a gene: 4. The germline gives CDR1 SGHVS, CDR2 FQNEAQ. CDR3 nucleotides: TGTGCCAGCAGACCGGGACAGGGTTACAATGAGCAGTTCTTC. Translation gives CASRPGQGYNEQFF.

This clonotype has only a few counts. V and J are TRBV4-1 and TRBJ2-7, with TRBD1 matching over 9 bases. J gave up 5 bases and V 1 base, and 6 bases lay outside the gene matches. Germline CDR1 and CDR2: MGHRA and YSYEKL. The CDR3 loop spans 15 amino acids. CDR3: CASSQVGQGPHEQYV. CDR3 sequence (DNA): TGCGCCAGCAGCCAAGTGGGACAGGGTCCCCACGAGCAGTACGTC.